This T cell receptor beta chain was sequenced in a study of Ad26.COV2.S vaccination and SARS-CoV-2 variants. Comment on this clone: Antigen specificity is unknown.

Sequenced by immunoSEQ multiplex PCR; TCRdb stores in-frame clones only, minus some. The sample has about 350,000 clones, roughly nine tenths seen once. Germline lookup yields CDR1 SEHNR and CDR2 FQNEAQ (reference sequence). The CDR3 is 19 amino acids. The ends lost 5 bases at V and 0 bases at J; junction bases unmatched: 14. Regarding the study as a whole: Considerable breadth of spike-specific CD8+ and CD4+ T cell responses has reportedly been documented following vaccination.

This sample comprised peripheral blood, obtained after recovery from COVID-19. This receptor was taken from a human donor who had recovered from COVID-19. The chain has TRBV7-9 and TRBJ2-2, with 8 bases lining up with TRBD2. The CDR3 nucleotides read TGTGCCAGCAGCAGCCCGGAGCGGGGGCCCTCCGCGAACACCGGGGAGCTGTTTTTT. Translating gives CASSSPERGPSANTGELFF.